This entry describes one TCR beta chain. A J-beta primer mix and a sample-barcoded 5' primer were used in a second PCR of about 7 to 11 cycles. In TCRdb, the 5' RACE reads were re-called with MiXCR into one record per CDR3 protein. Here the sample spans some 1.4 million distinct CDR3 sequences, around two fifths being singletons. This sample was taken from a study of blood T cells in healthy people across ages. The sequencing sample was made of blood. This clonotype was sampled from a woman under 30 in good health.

The CDR3 protein is CASLGQTTYYEQYF. For the CDR3, the DNA is TGTGCCAGCTTGGGACAGACGACCTACTACGAGCAGTACTTC. The chain employs TRBV21-1 and TRBJ2-7; the table names TRBD1, a call not compared with the DNA. TRBV21-1 is described as a pseudogene. The CDR3 contains 14 residues.